One TCR beta chain is described in this entry. This specimen comes from a study of T cell changes during pregnancy in multiple sclerosis. Assay used: immunoSEQ multiplex PCR; TCRdb lists only in-frame clones, some missing. The sample carries about 32,000 clones, roughly nine tenths recorded once. Per the germline V gene, CDR1 is LGHNA and CDR2 is YNFKEQ. CDR3 size: 15 residues. V was clipped by 1 base and J by 7 bases; unmatched bases: 2. The source of this sequence is a female donor with multiple sclerosis, enrolled in a pregnancy study. This chain uses TRBV4-2 with TRBJ2-3; 13 bases agree with TRBD2. The sequences come from CD8+ T cells from peripheral blood mononuclear cells, collected in the first trimester of pregnancy. CDR3 amino acids: CASSQGTSGSNTQYF. CDR3 DNA sequence: TGTGCCAGCAGCCAAGGGACTAGCGGGAGCAATACGCAGTATTTT.